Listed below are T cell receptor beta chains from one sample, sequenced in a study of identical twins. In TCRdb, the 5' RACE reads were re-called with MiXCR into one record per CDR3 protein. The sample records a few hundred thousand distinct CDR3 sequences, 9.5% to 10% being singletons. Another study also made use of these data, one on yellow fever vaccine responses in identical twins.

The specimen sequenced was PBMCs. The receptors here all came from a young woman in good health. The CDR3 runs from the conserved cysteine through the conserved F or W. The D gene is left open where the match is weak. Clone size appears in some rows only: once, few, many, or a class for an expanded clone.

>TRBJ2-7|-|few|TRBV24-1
CATSDSPKGSDEQYF
TGTGCCACCAGTGATTCACCTAAGGGTTCTGACGAGCAGTACTTC
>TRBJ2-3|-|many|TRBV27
CASSLRGIADTQYF
TGTGCCAGCAGTTTACGGGGAATTGCTGATACGCAGTATTTT
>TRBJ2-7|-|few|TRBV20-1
CSGREGSGAYEQYF
TGCAGTGGGAGAGAGGGGAGTGGGGCCTACGAGCAGTACTTC
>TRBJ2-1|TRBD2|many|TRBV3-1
CASSQETSGGRAYNEQFF
TGTGCCAGCAGCCAAGAGACTAGCGGGGGGCGGGCCTACAATGAGCAGTTCTTC
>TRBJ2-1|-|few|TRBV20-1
CSSKVVPRYNEQFF
TGCAGTTCAAAGGTCGTGCCCCGATACAATGAGCAGTTCTTC
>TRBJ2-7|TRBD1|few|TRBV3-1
CASSQVGTASYEQYF
TGTGCCAGCAGCCAAGTCGGGACAGCCTCCTACGAGCAGTACTTC
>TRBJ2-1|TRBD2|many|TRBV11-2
CASSLEGTKYNEQFF
TGTGCCAGCAGCTTAGAAGGGACTAAATACAATGAGCAGTTCTTC
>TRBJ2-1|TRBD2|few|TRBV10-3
CAILEQGPSGRGYNEQFF
TGTGCCATCCTAGAGCAGGGTCCTAGCGGGCGCGGGTACAATGAGCAGTTCTTC
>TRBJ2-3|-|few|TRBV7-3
CASSLTPGLSTDTQYF
TGTGCCAGCAGCTTAACTCCAGGGCTGAGCACAGATACGCAGTATTTT
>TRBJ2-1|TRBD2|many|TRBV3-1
CASSHLVSGRGNNEQFF
TGTGCCAGCAGCCACCTTGTATCCGGGAGGGGCAACAATGAGCAGTTCTTC
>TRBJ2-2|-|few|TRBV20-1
CSARSDIYTGELFF
TGCAGTGCTAGGAGTGACATCTACACCGGGGAGCTGTTTTTT
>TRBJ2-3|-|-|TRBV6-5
CASSYGSGIRADTQYF
TGTGCCAGCAGTTACGGTTCGGGGATTAGGGCAGATACGCAGTATTTT
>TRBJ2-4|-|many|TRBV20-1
CSARTPGGADIQYF
TGCAGTGCTAGGACTCCAGGGGGGGCGGACATTCAGTACTTC
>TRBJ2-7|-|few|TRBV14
CASSQELMGEQYF
TGTGCCAGCAGCCAGGAACTCATGGGCGAGCAGTACTTC
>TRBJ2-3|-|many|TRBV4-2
CASSRRADTQYF
TGTGCCAGCAGCCGCCGGGCAGATACGCAGTATTTT
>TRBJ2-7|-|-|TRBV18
CASSPPQGLPYEQYF
TGTGCCAGCTCACCACCTCAAGGCCTCCCCTACGAGCAGTACTTC
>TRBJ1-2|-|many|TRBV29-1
CSAEPTNYGYTF
TGCAGCGCAGAACCTACTAACTATGGCTACACCTTC
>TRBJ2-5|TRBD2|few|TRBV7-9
CASSASGGAETQYF
TGTGCCAGCAGCGCTAGCGGGGGGGCTGAGACCCAGTACTTC
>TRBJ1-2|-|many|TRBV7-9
CASSEVGYTF
TGTGCCAGCAGCGAAGTCGGCTACACCTTC
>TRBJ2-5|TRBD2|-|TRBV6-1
CASRTPGTMRETQYF
TGTGCCAGCAGGACACCCGGGACTATGCGGGAGACCCAGTACTTC
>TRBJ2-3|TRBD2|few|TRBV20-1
CSARDKRLAGGPVTDTQYF
TGCAGTGCTAGAGATAAGCGACTAGCGGGGGGGCCGGTGACAGATACGCAGTATTTT